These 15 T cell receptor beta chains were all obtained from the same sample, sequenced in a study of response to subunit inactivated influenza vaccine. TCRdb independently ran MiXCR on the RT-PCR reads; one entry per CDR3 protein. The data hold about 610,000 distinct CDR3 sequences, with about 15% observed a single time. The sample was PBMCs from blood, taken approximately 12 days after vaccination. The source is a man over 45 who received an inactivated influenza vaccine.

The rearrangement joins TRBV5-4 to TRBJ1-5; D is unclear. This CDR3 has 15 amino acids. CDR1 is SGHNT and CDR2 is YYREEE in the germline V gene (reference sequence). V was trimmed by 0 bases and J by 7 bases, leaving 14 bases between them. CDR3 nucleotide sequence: TGTGCCAGCAGCTTGGGAGGTAATATTGGACAGCCCCAGCATTTT. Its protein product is CASSLGGNIGQPQHF.

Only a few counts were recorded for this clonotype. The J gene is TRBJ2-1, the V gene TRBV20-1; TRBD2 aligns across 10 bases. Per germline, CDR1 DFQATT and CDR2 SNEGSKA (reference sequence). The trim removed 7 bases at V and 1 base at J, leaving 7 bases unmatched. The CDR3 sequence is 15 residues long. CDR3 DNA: TGCAGTGTAACAAGCGGGAGGGGATCCTACAATGAGCAGTTCTTC. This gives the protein CSVTSGRGSYNEQFF.

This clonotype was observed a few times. The CDR3 region is CAIVQGSEAFF. Written as DNA, the CDR3 is TGTGCCATCGTCCAGGGCTCTGAAGCTTTCTTT. This chain connects TRBV10-3 to TRBJ1-1; a possible D gene is TRBD1 (5 bases). The CDR3 consists of 11 residues. Between the trimmed V and J ends, which lost 8 bases and 6 bases, there was a span of 10 bases. The germline CDR1 and CDR2 sequences are ENHRY and SYGVKD.

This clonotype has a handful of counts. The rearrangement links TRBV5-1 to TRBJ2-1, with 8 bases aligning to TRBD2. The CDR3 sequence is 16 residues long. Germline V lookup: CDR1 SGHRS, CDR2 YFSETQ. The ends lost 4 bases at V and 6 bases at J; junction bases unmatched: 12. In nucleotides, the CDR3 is TGCGCCAGCAGCCAGGGACTAGACGTTTCCGTCAATGAGCAGTTCTTC. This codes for CASSQGLDVSVNEQFF.

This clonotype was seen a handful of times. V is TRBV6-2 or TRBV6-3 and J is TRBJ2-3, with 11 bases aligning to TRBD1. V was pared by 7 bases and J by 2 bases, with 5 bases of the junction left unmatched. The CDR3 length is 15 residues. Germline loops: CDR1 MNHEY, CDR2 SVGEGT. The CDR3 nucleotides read TGTGCCAGCAATTCGGACAGGGGGCTCACAGATACGCAGTATTTT. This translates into CASNSDRGLTDTQYF.

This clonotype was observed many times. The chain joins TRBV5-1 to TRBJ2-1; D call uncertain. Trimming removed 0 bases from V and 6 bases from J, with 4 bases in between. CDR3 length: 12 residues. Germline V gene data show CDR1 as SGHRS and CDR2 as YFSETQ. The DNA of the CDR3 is TGCGCCAGCAGCTTGGAACTCAATGAGCAGTTCTTC. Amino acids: CASSLELNEQFF.

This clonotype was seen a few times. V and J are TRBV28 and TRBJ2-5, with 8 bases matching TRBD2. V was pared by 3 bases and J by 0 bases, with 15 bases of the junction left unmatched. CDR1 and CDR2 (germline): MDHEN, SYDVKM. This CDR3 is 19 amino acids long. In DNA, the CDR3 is TGTGCCAGCAGTTTTAATGCGGGCAGGACTAGCAGGTACCAAGAGACCCAGTACTTC. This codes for CASSFNAGRTSRYQETQYF.

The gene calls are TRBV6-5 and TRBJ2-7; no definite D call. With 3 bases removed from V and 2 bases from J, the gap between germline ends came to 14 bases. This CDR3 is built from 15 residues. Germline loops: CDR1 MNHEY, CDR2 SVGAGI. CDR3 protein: CASSYSYTTPYEQYF. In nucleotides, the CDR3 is TGTGCCAGCAGTTATTCTTACACCACCCCCTACGAGCAGTACTTC.

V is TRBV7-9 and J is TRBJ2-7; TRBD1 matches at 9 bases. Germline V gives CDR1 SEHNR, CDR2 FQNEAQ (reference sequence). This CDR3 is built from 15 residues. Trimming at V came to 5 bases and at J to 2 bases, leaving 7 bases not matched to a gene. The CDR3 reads CASSPRQGETYEQYF. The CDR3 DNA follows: TGTGCCAGCAGCCCAAGACAGGGGGAAACCTACGAGCAGTACTTC.

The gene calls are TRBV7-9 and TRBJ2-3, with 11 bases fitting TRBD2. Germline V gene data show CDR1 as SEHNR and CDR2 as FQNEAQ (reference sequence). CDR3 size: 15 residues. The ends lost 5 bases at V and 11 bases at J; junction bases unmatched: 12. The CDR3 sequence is CASSLPTSGAPWQYF. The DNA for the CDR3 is TGTGCCAGCAGCCTTCCGACTAGCGGGGCTCCCTGGCAGTATTTT.

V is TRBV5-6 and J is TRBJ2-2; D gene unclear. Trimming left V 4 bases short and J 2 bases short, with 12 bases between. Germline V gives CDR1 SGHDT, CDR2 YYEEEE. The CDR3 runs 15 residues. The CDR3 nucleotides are TGTGCCAGCAGCCCGCTACTTCAAAACACCGGGGAGCTGTTTTTT. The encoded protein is CASSPLLQNTGELFF.

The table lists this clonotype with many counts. In nucleotides, the CDR3 is TGTGCCAGCAGCTTACAGTCCCTAGACTACGAGCAGTACTTC. It codes for CASSLQSLDYEQYF. The V and J genes are TRBV11-2 and TRBJ2-7, with D unclear. The length of the CDR3 is 14 residues. Germline CDR1 and CDR2: SGHAT and FQNNGV. The V and J ends lost 2 bases and 3 bases respectively, with 11 bases between them.

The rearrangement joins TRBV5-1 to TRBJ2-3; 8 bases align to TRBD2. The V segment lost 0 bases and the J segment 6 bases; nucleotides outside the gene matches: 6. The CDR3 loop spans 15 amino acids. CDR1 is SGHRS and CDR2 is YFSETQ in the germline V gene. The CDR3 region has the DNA TGCGCCAGCAGCTTGGCCTCGGGGGGGTTGGATACGCAGTATTTT. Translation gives CASSLASGGLDTQYF.

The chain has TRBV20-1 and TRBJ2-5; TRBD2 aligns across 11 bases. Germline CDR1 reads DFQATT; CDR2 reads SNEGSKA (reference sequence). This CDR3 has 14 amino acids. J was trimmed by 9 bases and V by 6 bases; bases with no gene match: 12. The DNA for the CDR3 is TGCAGTGCGGATAGCGGGAGGGCCTCCCTTCCCCAGTACTTC. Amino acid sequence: CSADSGRASLPQYF.

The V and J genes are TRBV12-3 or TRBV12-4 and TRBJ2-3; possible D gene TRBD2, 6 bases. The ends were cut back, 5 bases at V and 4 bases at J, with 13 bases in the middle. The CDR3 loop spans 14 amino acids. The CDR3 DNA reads TGTGCCAGCAGTGCCTGGAGGGGAGCAGATACGCAGTATTTT. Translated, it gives CASSAWRGADTQYF.